The TCR beta chain under discussion was sequenced for a study of blood T cell repertoires in COVID-19. Turning to the study itself: Samples of COVID-19 (acute and convalescent) were obtained from the United States, Italy and Spain. Sources were T cells, B-cell-depleted T cells, or PBMCs; the material itself was cDNA or gDNA.

CDR1 and CDR2 (germline): LGHNA, YNFKEQ. Trimming shortened V by 0 bases and J by 3 bases, and 8 bases separated the two germline ends. This CDR3 region has 15 residues. Original analysis: How many nucleated cells were present was estimated from reference gene primer amplification. Clones were sequenced by immunoSEQ multiplex PCR, and TCRdb holds only the in-frame ones, with some missing. That table supplies the V and J calls and clone size; D and trimming were determined from the DNA. The profile shows about 240,000 clones, around four fifths of them singletons. V gene TRBV4-2 combines with J gene TRBJ1-4; D not resolved. The clonotype originates from a woman aged 55-75 years with active or convalescent COVID-19. Material for sequencing was peripheral blood. The CDR3 DNA follows: TGTGCCAGCAGCCAAGATCGTCAGGCTAATGAAAAACTGTTTTTT. Translating gives CASSQDRQANEKLFF.